One and the same sample provided the 23 T cell receptor beta chains below, sequenced in a study of T cell responses to AZD1222 COVID-19 vaccine. TCRdb's table, derived via immunoSEQ multiplex PCR, lists solely in-frame clones and lacks some. Here the sample spans around 77,000 clones, around 86% being singletons. This specimen consisted of peripheral blood, obtained on day 0 of AZD1222 vaccination. The receptors here all came from an adult in good health.

CDR3 region: CALDGPSYGYTF. For the CDR3, the DNA is TGTGCCTTGGACGGACCGAGCTATGGCTACACCTTC. V usage is TRBV30 and J usage is TRBJ1-2; D is undetermined. Looked up from germline, CDR1 is GTSNPN and CDR2 is SVGIG (reference sequence). V was trimmed by 7 bases and J by 4 bases, leaving 13 bases between them. The CDR3 loop spans 12 amino acids.

This chain joins TRBV28 and TRBJ1-6; D gene uncertain. With 6 bases removed from V and 11 bases from J, the gap between germline ends came to 20 bases. Germline V lookup: CDR1 MDHEN, CDR2 SYDVKM. The CDR3 is 15 amino acids. The CDR3 DNA is TGTGCCAGCAGCTTACCTGACAACTCAGGTCCACCCCTCCACTTT. It translates to CASSLPDNSGPPLHF.

V usage is TRBV5-1 and J usage is TRBJ2-1; no definite D call. Germline loops: CDR1 SGHRS, CDR2 YFSETQ. This CDR3 spans 15 amino acids. The V end lost 2 bases, the J end lost 8 bases, and 17 bases lay between the germline ends. CDR3 coding DNA: TGCGCCAGCAGCTTCGGTAACACCGGAAGCGATGAGCAGTTCTTC. This codes for CASSFGNTGSDEQFF.

Only a few counts were recorded for this clone. V and J are TRBV4-2 and TRBJ1-6; 10 bases agree with TRBD1. The CDR3 runs to 15 residues. Germline V CDR1 and CDR2: LGHNA, YNFKEQ. V trimming: 4 bases; J trimming: 10 bases; junction bases outside the gene matches: 7. DNA for the CDR3: TGTGCCAGCAGCCGACCGGGACAGGGGTGGTCACCCCTCCACTTT. The encoded protein is CASSRPGQGWSPLHF.

This chain connects TRBV4-2 to TRBJ2-4; 16 bases fit TRBD2. The CDR3 has 17 amino acids. V lost 4 bases and J lost 6; bases outside the gene matches: 6. Germline V gene lookup returns CDR1 LGHNA and CDR2 YNFKEQ. CDR3 sequence: CASSLGLAGGYGNIQYF. The CDR3 DNA is TGTGCCAGCAGCCTGGGACTAGCGGGAGGGTATGGAAACATTCAGTACTTC.

The chain uses TRBV5-1 and TRBJ1-2; 9 bases line up with TRBD1. In germline, CDR1 is SGHRS, CDR2 YFSETQ. With 7 bases clipped from V and 2 bases from J, the junction kept 3 bases outside the gene matches. The CDR3 runs to 13 residues. The CDR3 DNA is TGCGCCAGCCAGACAGGGGGAAACTATGGCTACACCTTC. It yields the protein CASQTGGNYGYTF.

The chain couples TRBV27 to TRBJ1-6, with TRBD1 matching 7 bases. The germline V gene has CDR1 MNHEY and CDR2 SMNVEV (reference sequence). CDR3 size: 12 residues. Trimming cost V 9 bases and J 8 bases; bases outside gene matches: 4. The CDR3, as DNA: TGTGCCAGTAGGACAGGCGATTCACCCCTCCACTTT. This encodes CASRTGDSPLHF.

This chain joins TRBV30 and TRBJ2-5; D may be TRBD1 (5 bases). The germline gives CDR1 GTSNPN, CDR2 SVGIG (reference sequence). V was shortened by 4 bases and J by 5 bases, with 14 bases between the two germline ends. This CDR3 spans 13 amino acids. The CDR3 here is CAWTGTGVETQYF. In DNA, the CDR3 is TGTGCCTGGACCGGTACAGGAGTGGAGACCCAGTACTTC.

The CDR3, as DNA: TGTGCCAGCGGGGGGGGGACAGGGGACAATCAGCCCCAGCATTTT. Translating gives CASGGGTGDNQPQHF. This chain uses TRBV6-5 with TRBJ1-5; 10 bases match TRBD1. Germline V gene data show CDR1 as MNHEY and CDR2 as SVGAGI. Trimming at V came to 8 bases and at J to 3 bases, leaving 7 bases not matched to a gene. The CDR3 has 15 residues.

This clone has just a few counts. This chain links TRBV13 with TRBJ2-1; D is unclear. This CDR3 region has 11 residues. The germline CDR1 and CDR2 sequences are PRHDT and FYEKMQ (reference sequence). The V and J ends lost 2 bases and 5 bases respectively, with 1 base between them. The CDR3 sequence: CASSLHNEQFF. The CDR3, as DNA: TGTGCCAGCAGCTTACACAATGAGCAGTTCTTC.

V is TRBV9 and J is TRBJ2-2; D gene uncertain. The germline V gene has CDR1 SGDLS and CDR2 YYNGEE. The length of the CDR3 is 15 residues. With 3 bases removed from V and 0 bases from J, the gap between germline ends came to 9 bases. CDR3 residues: CASSGGTTNTGELFF. CDR3 DNA sequence: TGTGCCAGCAGCGGCGGTACAACGAACACCGGGGAGCTGTTTTTT.

The rearrangement joins TRBV4-1 to TRBJ1-3; D is undetermined. V was cut by 0 bases and J by 4 bases, with 4 bases left in between. There are 13 residues in the CDR3. The germline gives CDR1 MGHRA, CDR2 YSYEKL. The CDR3, as DNA: TGCGCCAGCAGCCAAGACCGGGGAAACACCATATATTTT. It specifies CASSQDRGNTIYF.

The chain uses TRBV5-1 and TRBJ1-4; tentative D call: TRBD1 (6 bases). The V gene lost 5 bases and the J gene lost 8 bases, with 19 bases spanning the gap. CDR3 length: 15 amino acids. CDR1 is SGHRS, CDR2 YFSETQ, per germline. In DNA, the CDR3 is TGCGCCAGCAGGCCTACAGGGTTGGATGGCGAAAAACTGTTTTTT. Its protein product is CASRPTGLDGEKLFF.

This clone has more than one count but fewer than ten. The chain has TRBV30 and TRBJ1-3, with D possibly TRBD1 on 5 matching bases. The V end lost 2 bases, the J end lost 0 bases, and 8 bases lay between the germline ends. Per germline, CDR1 GTSNPN and CDR2 SVGIG (reference sequence). The CDR3 covers 14 residues. The CDR3 DNA sequence: TGTGCCTGGAGTCGCAGGGCCTCTGGAAACACCATATATTTT. Encoded protein: CAWSRRASGNTIYF.

This clone is a singleton in its sample. In DNA, the CDR3 is TGTGCCAGCAGCTCCGGGGGTCAAGAGACCCAGTACTTC. It specifies CASSSGGQETQYF. The chain uses TRBV3-1 (or the pseudogene TRBV3-2) and TRBJ2-5; TRBD2 might be the D (6 bases). V lost 5 bases to trimming and J lost 2 bases, with 9 bases between them. Per the germline V gene, CDR1 is LGHDT and CDR2 is YNNKEL (reference sequence). The length of the CDR3 is 13 residues.

The V call is TRBV23-1, the J call TRBJ1-3; D is uncertain. TRBV23-1 is identified as an open reading frame with a role that is uncertain. Trimming took 1 base from V and 1 from J, leaving 32 bases between them. The CDR3 runs 23 residues. The CDR3 loop reads CASSQLGNDFARTENKSGNTIYF. The CDR3 region has the DNA TGCGCCAGCAGTCAATTAGGGAATGATTTCGCTAGGACGGAGAACAAATCTGGAAACACCATATATTTT.

The chain recombines TRBV5-6 with TRBJ1-3; a weak D match, TRBD1 (5 bases). The CDR3 has 17 amino acids. V was shortened by 0 bases and J by 0 bases, with 13 bases between the two germline ends. Germline V gene lookup returns CDR1 SGHDT and CDR2 YYEEEE. CDR3 sequence (DNA): TGTGCCAGCAGCTTGGTTAGGTATGACAGCTCTGGAAACACCATATATTTT. Translated, it gives CASSLVRYDSSGNTIYF.

In DNA form, the CDR3 reads TGTGCCAGCAGCTTACGGTCGCCTAGCACAGATACGCAGTATTTT. Residues: CASSLRSPSTDTQYF. The rearrangement links TRBV7-2 to TRBJ2-3; no firm D call. The CDR3 extends over 15 amino acids. The V gene lost 2 bases and the J gene lost 0 bases, with 9 bases spanning the gap. CDR1 is SGHTA, CDR2 FQGNSA, per germline.

This clone was seen more than once but under ten times. The chain joins TRBV30 to TRBJ1-1; tentatively, D is TRBD1 (5 bases). The V and J ends lost 1 base and 4 bases respectively, with 10 bases between them. CDR3 length equals 13 residues. Germline lookup yields CDR1 GTSNPN and CDR2 SVGIG (reference sequence). This CDR3 is CAWSGGVGTEAFF. The CDR3 coding sequence is TGTGCCTGGAGTGGAGGGGTGGGCACTGAAGCTTTCTTT.

V usage is TRBV14 and J usage is TRBJ2-2, with unresolved D. Germline CDR1 is SGHDN and CDR2 is FVKESK. This CDR3 contains 13 residues. V was shortened by 6 bases and J by 5 bases, with 10 bases between the two germline ends. The CDR3 here is CASRTSRTGELFF. The DNA of the CDR3 is TGTGCCAGCAGGACCTCTAGGACCGGGGAGCTGTTTTTT. The variable domain in full, with the rest retrieved from reference TRBV14 and TRBJ2-2, is EAGVTQFPSHSVIEKGQTVTLRCDPISGHDNLYWYRRVMGKEIKFLLHFVKESKQDESGMPNNRFLAERTGGTYSTLKVQPAELEDSGVYFCASRTSRTGELFFGEGSRLTVL.

The gene calls are TRBV7-2 and TRBJ2-3; D perhaps matches TRBD2 (5 bases). The V and J ends lost 3 bases and 4 bases respectively, with 11 bases between them. Germline V gene sequence: CDR1 SGHTA, CDR2 FQGNSA. CDR3 length: 14 residues. CDR3 DNA sequence: TGTGCCAGCAGCTTCGGGGTGATCGCAGATACGCAGTATTTT. Translating gives CASSFGVIADTQYF.

This chain connects TRBV4-3 to TRBJ1-2; D gene ambiguous. V lost 0 bases to trimming and J lost 7 bases, with 9 bases between them. CDR1 and CDR2 (germline): LGHNA, YSLEER. The CDR3 has 13 residues. DNA of the CDR3: TGCGCCAGCAGCCAAGACTGGGAGGCTGGCTACACCTTC. This translates into CASSQDWEAGYTF.

This CDR3 reads CASSDKSGKNIQYF. CDR3 sequence (DNA): TGTGCCAGCAGTGATAAATCCGGGAAAAACATTCAGTACTTC. This chain uses TRBV25-1 with TRBJ2-4; D not resolved. The CDR3 is made up of 14 amino acids. The ends were cut back, 3 bases at V and 4 bases at J, with 10 bases in the middle. Germline V lookup: CDR1 MGHDK, CDR2 SYGVNS.